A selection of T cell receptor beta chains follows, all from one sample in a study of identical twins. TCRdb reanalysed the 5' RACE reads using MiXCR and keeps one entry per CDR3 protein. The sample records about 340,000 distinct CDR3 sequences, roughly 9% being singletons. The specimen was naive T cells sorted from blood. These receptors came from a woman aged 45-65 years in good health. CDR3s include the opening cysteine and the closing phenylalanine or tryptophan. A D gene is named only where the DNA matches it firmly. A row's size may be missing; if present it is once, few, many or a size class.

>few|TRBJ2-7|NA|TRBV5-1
CASSLGLPPNEQYF
TGCGCCAGCAGCTTGGGGCTGCCTCCTAACGAGCAGTACTTC
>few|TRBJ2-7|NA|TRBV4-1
CASSQETLRDLVSYEQYF
TGCGCCAGCAGCCAAGAAACCCTCCGGGACTTGGTCTCCTACGAGCAGTACTTC
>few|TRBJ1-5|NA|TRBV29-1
CSVETGVGNQPQHF
TGCAGCGTTGAAACAGGTGTCGGCAATCAGCCCCAGCATTTT
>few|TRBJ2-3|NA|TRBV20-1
CSASRVTSTDTQYF
TGCAGTGCTTCTAGGGTAACTAGCACAGATACGCAGTATTTT
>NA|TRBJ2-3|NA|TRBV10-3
CAISGARDTQYF
TGTGCCATCAGCGGGGCGCGAGATACGCAGTATTTT
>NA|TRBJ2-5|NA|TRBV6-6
CASSWGEETQYF
TGTGCCAGCAGTTGGGGGGAAGAGACCCAGTACTTC
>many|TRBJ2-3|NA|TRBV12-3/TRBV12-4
CASSLDGEGDTQYF
TGTGCCAGCAGTTTAGATGGAGAAGGAGATACGCAGTATTTT
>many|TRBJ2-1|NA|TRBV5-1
CASSLSGSMTTNEQFF
TGCGCCAGCAGCTTGTCCGGGTCCATGACGACTAATGAGCAGTTCTTC
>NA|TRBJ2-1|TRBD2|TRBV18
CASSRSGGPSYEQFF
TGTGCCAGCTCACGCTCGGGAGGGCCTTCCTATGAGCAGTTCTTC
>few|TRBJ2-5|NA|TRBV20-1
CSARAGGIQETQYF
TGCAGTGCTAGAGCTGGGGGAATCCAAGAGACCCAGTACTTC
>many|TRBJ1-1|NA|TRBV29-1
CSVQSSTRVNTEAFF
TGCAGCGTTCAATCCTCGACAAGGGTGAACACTGAAGCTTTCTTT
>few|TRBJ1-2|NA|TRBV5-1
CASSLEAGRGYTF
TGCGCCAGCAGCTTGGAGGCAGGGCGCGGCTACACCTTC
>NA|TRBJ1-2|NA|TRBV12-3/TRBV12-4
CASSLGNGYTF
TGTGCCAGCAGTTTAGGCAATGGCTACACCTTC
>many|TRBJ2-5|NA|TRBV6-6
CAISEGWGVPETQYF
TGTGCCATCTCGGAAGGTTGGGGGGTTCCAGAGACCCAGTACTTC
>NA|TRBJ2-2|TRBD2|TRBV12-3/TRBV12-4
CASRRLIGRVTGELFF
TGTGCCAGCAGACGCCTCATCGGGAGGGTCACCGGGGAGCTGTTTTTT
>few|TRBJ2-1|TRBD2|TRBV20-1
CSASGILAGYNEQFF
TGCAGTGCTAGTGGAATACTAGCGGGGTACAATGAGCAGTTCTTC